This T cell receptor beta chain was found in a study of shared clonotypes between healthy human individuals. Looking at the study overall: The study used three CD4 naive, three CD4 memory, two CD8 naive and one CD8 memory plate per donor. Broader study findings: Relative to their counterparts shared across all four donors, non-shared clonotypes exhibited diminished generation probabilities.

V gave up 1 base and J gave up 2 bases, with 11 bases separating them. The germline V gene has CDR1 MDHEN and CDR2 SYDVKM. The CDR3 length is 15 residues. Genomic DNA from each subset was divided evenly over several immunoSEQ plates. Only in-frame clones appear in the TCRdb table, and some are missing; sequencing was by immunoSEQ multiplex PCR. Found here are 2 million to 2.5 million clones, 85% to 95% of them singletons; the top ten hold around 0.4%. As concerns this clone: Antigen: not known.

V and J are TRBV28 and TRBJ1-2; D unresolved. Sequenced input: naive CD4+ T cells from PBMCs. Noted subset: CD45RA+ positively selected. The sequence came from a man aged 18 to 30 in good health. Some clones in this sample may be carry-over from other donors' samples. The CDR3 reads CASSLSLPINYGYTF. CDR3 DNA: TGTGCCAGCAGTTTATCCCTTCCTATAAACTATGGCTACACCTTC.